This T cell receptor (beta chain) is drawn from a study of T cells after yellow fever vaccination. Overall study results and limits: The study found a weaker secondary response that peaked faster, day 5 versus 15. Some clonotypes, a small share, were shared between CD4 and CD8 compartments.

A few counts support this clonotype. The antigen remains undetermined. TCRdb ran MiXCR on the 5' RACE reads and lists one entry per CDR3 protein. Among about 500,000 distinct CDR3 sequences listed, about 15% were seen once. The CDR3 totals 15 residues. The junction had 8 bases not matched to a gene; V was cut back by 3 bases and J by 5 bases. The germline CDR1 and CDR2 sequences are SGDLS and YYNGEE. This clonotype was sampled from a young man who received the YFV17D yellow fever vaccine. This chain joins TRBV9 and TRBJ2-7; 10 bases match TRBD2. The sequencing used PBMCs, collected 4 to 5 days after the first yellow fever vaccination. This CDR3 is CASSASGGNIHEQYF. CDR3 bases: TGTGCCAGCAGCGCTAGCGGGGGAAATATCCACGAGCAGTACTTC. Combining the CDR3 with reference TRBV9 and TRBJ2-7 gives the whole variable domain DSGVTQTPKHLITATGQRVTLRCSPRSGDLSVYWYQQSLDQGLQFLIQYYNGEERAKGNILERFSAQQFPDLHSELNLSSLELGDSALYFCASSASGGNIHEQYFGPGTRLTVT.